This T cell receptor beta chain was retrieved from a study of T cell responses to AZD1222 COVID-19 vaccine. With respect to this clone: The antigen is unknown.

V gave up 3 bases and J gave up 1 base, with 6 bases separating them. Germline V gives CDR1 SGHTA, CDR2 FQGNSA. This CDR3 is built from 13 residues. The study, taken as a whole, reports: Donors were mostly white British, more females; clonal diversity possibly underestimated.

Profiling relied on immunoSEQ multiplex PCR, and the TCRdb table lists in-frame clones only, not all of them. Of more than 95,000 clones in the sample, 93% were seen once. The sequence derives from an adult in good health. The chain uses TRBV7-2 and TRBJ1-1; D remains ambiguous. This sample comprised peripheral blood, obtained on day 0 of AZD1222 vaccination. CDR3 bases: TGTGCCAGCAGCTTTATAGAGAACACTGAAGCTTTCTTT. It translates to CASSFIENTEAFF.